The 15 T cell receptor beta chains below all came from one sample that was sequenced in a study of shared T cell receptors in the human thymus. Measured with immunoSEQ multiplex PCR; TCRdb has only the in-frame clones, and not every one. The sample lists roughly 500,000 clones, approximately 80% occurring once. The same sample was also studied in work on human thymus T cells.

The specimen was thymocytes. These receptors were taken from a boy younger than two with a congenital heart defect.

V and J are TRBV6-1 and TRBJ2-7; 10 bases map to TRBD2. This CDR3 spans 17 amino acids. The germline CDR1 and CDR2 sequences are MNHNS and SASEGT. V lost 3 bases and J lost 2; bases outside the gene matches: 10. The CDR3 nucleotides are TGTGCCAGCAGTGATCCTCCGCGGACTAGCGGCCCCTACGAGCAGTACTTC. It codes for CASSDPPRTSGPYEQYF.

The CDR3 here is CASSYKGFPRNTEAFF. DNA of the CDR3: TGTGCCAGCAGTTACAAGGGGTTCCCGCGGAACACTGAAGCTTTCTTT. V gene TRBV6-5 combines with J gene TRBJ1-1; possible D gene TRBD1, 5 bases. Looked up from germline, CDR1 is MNHEY and CDR2 is SVGAGI. Trimming removed 2 bases at V and 1 base at J, with 14 bases between. The CDR3 length is 16 residues.

This chain uses TRBV5-4 with TRBJ1-2, with D perhaps TRBD1 (5 bases). CDR1 is SGHNT and CDR2 is YYREEE in the germline V gene (reference sequence). Trimming took 4 bases from V and 4 from J, leaving 11 bases between them. The CDR3 covers 13 residues. Here the CDR3 reads CASSRWGGYGYTF. The DNA for the CDR3 is TGTGCCAGCAGCCGATGGGGGGGCTATGGCTACACCTTC.

The chain links TRBV11-3 to TRBJ1-2; a weak D match, TRBD1 (5 bases). This CDR3 region has 17 residues. Trimming removed 1 base at V and 0 bases at J, with 15 bases between. The V gene's germline CDR1 is SGHNT and CDR2 YENEEA. CDR3 residues: CASSLVSRTGANYGYTF. The CDR3 bases are TGTGCCAGCAGCTTAGTGTCTCGTACAGGCGCTAACTATGGCTACACCTTC.

J is TRBJ2-7 and V is TRBV28; no firm D call. Germline-derived CDR1 and CDR2 are MDHEN and SYDVKM. V was cut by 7 bases and J by 2 bases, with 15 bases left in between. The CDR3 contains 14 residues. In DNA form, the CDR3 reads TGTGCCAGCAATTATGGAGTACCTACCTACGAGCAGTACTTC. Amino acids: CASNYGVPTYEQYF.

The chain employs TRBV7-9 and TRBJ2-5; 7 bases line up with TRBD1. Germline V gene lookup returns CDR1 SEHNR and CDR2 FQNEAQ (reference sequence). V lost 1 base, J lost 1 base, and 6 bases stayed unmatched. The CDR3 is 16 residues long. The CDR3 DNA sequence: TGTGCCAGCAGCTTAGGGGGGACAGCGATCCAAGAGACCCAGTACTTC. This translates into CASSLGGTAIQETQYF.

The rearrangement joins TRBV7-2 to TRBJ1-1, with unresolved D. The CDR3 runs to 14 residues. Germline V gene lookup returns CDR1 SGHTA and CDR2 FQGNSA. Trimming took 10 bases from V and 0 from J, leaving 15 bases between them. CDR3 amino acids: CATARDRVNTEAFF. The CDR3 bases are TGTGCCACAGCTCGCGACCGGGTGAACACTGAAGCTTTCTTT.

V and J are TRBV19 and TRBJ2-7; TRBD2 is a possible D gene (5 bases). The germline gives CDR1 LNHDA, CDR2 SQIVND (reference sequence). V dropped 5 bases and J dropped 0 bases, with 11 bases sitting between them. The CDR3 contains 14 residues. CDR3 nucleotide sequence: TGTGCCAGTAGTCCCAGACGGGACTCCTACGAGCAGTACTTC. As protein: CASSPRRDSYEQYF.

The V call is TRBV25-1, the J call TRBJ2-7; 10 bases match TRBD2. CDR1 is MGHDK, CDR2 SYGVNS, per germline. The CDR3 totals 11 residues. CDR3 protein: CGAGGPYEQYF. Here the CDR3 DNA reads TGTGGAGCGGGAGGGCCCTACGAGCAGTACTTC.

The genes are TRBV18 and TRBJ2-7; D is perhaps TRBD2 (7 bases). The CDR3 spans 16 residues. CDR1 and CDR2 from the germline V gene are KGHSH and LQKENI. Trimming removed 6 bases at V and 1 base at J, with 19 bases between. The CDR3 is CASSPRGAGISYEQYF. CDR3 nucleotides: TGTGCCAGCTCCCCTCGGGGGGCCGGGATTTCCTACGAGCAGTACTTC.

J is TRBJ1-3 and V is TRBV28, with no clear D. CDR1 MDHEN and CDR2 SYDVKM come from the germline V gene. Trimming shortened V by 6 bases and J by 0 bases, and 12 bases separated the two germline ends. The CDR3 covers 15 residues. The CDR3 region is CASSPRTPSGNTIYF. In DNA form, the CDR3 reads TGTGCCAGCAGCCCCAGGACTCCCTCTGGAAACACCATATATTTT.

The chain employs TRBV10-3 and TRBJ2-5; D possibly corresponds to TRBD2 (5 bases). The CDR3 covers 14 residues. Germline CDR1 is ENHRY and CDR2 is SYGVKD. V lost 3 bases and J 5 bases, leaving 13 bases between the germline ends. Written as DNA, the CDR3 is TGTGCCATCAGTGAAAAGGAAGGCGGGGAGACCCAGTACTTC. This translates into CAISEKEGGETQYF.

The chain joins TRBV7-2 to TRBJ2-5, with D possibly TRBD1 on 5 matching bases. V was trimmed by 4 bases and J by 2 bases, leaving 11 bases between them. The CDR3 covers 14 residues. Per the germline V gene, CDR1 is SGHTA and CDR2 is FQGNSA. As DNA, the CDR3 is TGTGCCAGCAGCTCAACAGGTGGGCAAGAGACCCAGTACTTC. Translating gives CASSSTGGQETQYF.

This rearrangement joins TRBV2 to TRBJ2-7, with D possibly being TRBD1 (6 bases). This CDR3 spans 17 amino acids. V lost 5 bases to trimming and J lost 2 bases, with 22 bases between them. CDR1 and CDR2 (germline): SNHLY, FYNNEI. The CDR3 coding sequence is TGTGCCAGCAGTATTGGGGATTGTGAGGACAGAACCTACGAGCAGTACTTC. Amino acids: CASSIGDCEDRTYEQYF. The full variable domain, rest sourced from reference TRBV2 and TRBJ2-7, is EPEVTQTPSHQVTQMGQEVILRCVPISNHLYFYWYRQILGQKVEFLVSFYNNEISEKSEIFDDQFSVERPDGSNFTLKIRSTKLEDSAMYFCASSIGDCEDRTYEQYFGPGTRLTVT.

This CDR3 is CASSSTRGGELFF. In DNA, the CDR3 is TGTGCCAGCAGCTCTACCAGGGGCGGGGAGCTGTTTTTT. V gene TRBV7-2 combines with J gene TRBJ2-2; a possible D gene is TRBD1 (6 bases). V was trimmed by 4 bases and J by 7 bases, leaving 10 bases between them. The CDR3 contains 13 residues. CDR1 is SGHTA, CDR2 FQGNSA, per germline.